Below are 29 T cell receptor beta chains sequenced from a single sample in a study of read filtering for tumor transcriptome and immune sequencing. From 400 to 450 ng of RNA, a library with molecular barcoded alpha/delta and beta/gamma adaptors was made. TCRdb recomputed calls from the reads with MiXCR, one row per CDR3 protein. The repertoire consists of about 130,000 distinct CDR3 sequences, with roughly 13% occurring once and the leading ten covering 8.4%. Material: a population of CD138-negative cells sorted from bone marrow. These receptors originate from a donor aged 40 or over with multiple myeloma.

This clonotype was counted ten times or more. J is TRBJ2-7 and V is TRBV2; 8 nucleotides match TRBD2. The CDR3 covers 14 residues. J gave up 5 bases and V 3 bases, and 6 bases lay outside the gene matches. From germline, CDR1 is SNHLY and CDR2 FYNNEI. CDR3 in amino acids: CASSERGVFHEQYF. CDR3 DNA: TGTGCCAGCAGTGAGCGGGGGGTATTCCACGAGCAGTACTTC. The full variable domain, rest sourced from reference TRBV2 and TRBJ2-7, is EPEVTQTPSHQVTQMGQEVILRCVPISNHLYFYWYRQILGQKVEFLVSFYNNEISEKSEIFDDQFSVERPDGSNFTLKIRSTKLEDSAMYFCASSERGVFHEQYFGPGTRLTVT.

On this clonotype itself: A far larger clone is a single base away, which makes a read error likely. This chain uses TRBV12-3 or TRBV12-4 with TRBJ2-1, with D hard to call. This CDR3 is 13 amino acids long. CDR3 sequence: CASSLNGNNEQIF. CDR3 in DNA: TGTGCCAGCAGTTTGAACGGTAACAATGAGCAGATCTTC.

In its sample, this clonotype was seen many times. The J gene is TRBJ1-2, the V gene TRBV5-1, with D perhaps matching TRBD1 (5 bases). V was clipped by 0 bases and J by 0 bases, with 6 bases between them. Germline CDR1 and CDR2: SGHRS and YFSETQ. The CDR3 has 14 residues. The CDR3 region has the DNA TGCGCCAGCAGCTTGGGGACACCTAACTATGGCTACACCTTC. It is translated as CASSLGTPNYGYTF.

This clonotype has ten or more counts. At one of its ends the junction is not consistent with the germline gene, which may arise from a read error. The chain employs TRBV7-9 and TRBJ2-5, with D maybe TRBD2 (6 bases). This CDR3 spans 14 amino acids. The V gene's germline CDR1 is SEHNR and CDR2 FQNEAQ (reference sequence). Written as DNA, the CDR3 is TGTGCCAGCAGCCCTGGGGAGGACCAGGAGACCCAGTACTTC. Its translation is CASSPGEDQETQYF.

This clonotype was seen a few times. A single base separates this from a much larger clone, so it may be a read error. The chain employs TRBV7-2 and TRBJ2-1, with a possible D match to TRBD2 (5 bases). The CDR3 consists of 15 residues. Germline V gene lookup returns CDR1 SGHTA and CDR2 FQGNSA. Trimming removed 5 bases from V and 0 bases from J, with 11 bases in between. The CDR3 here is CASSLSASSYNEQFF. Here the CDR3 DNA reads TGTGCCAGCAGCCTTAGCGCTAGCTCCTACAATGAGCAGTTCTTC. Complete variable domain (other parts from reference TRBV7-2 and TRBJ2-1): GAGVSQSPSNKVTEKGKDVELRCDPISGHTALYWYRQSLGQGLEFLIYFQGNSAPDKSGLPSDRFSAERTGGSVSTLTIQRTQQEDSAVYLCASSLSASSYNEQFFGPGTRLTVL.

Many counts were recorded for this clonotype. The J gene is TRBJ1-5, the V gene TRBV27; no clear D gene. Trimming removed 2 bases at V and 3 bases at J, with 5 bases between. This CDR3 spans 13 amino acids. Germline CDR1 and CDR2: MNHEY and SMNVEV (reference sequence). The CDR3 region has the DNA TGTGCCAGCAGTTTACTTGACAATCAGCCCCAGCATTTT. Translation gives CASSLLDNQPQHF.

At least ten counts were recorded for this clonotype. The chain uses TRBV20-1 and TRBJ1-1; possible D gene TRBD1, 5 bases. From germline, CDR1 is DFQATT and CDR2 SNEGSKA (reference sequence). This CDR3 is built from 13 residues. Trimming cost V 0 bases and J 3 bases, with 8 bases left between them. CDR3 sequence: CSARDIGDTEAFF. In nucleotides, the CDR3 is TGCAGTGCTAGAGATATAGGGGACACTGAAGCTTTCTTT.

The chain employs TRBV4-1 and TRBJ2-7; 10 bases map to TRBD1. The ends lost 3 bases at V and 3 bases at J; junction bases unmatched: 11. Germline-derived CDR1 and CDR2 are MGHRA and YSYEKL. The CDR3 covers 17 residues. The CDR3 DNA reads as TGCGCCAGCAGCCAGGAGGGACAGGGGAATGGATACTACGAGCAGTACTTC. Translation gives CASSQEGQGNGYYEQYF.

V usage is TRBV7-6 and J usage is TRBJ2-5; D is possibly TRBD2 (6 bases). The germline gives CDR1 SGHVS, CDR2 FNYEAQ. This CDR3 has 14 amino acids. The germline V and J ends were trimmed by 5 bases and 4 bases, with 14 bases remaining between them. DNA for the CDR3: TGTGCCAGCAGCCCGACTCTGGGGGGAGAGACCCAGTACTTC. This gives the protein CASSPTLGGETQYF.

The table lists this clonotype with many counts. In DNA, the CDR3 is TGTGCCAGCAGCGACATAGAAAGCGGGAGTAAGGAGACCCAGTACTTC. Residues: CASSDIESGSKETQYF. The J gene is TRBJ2-5, the V gene TRBV5-4; TRBD2 matches at 8 bases. V shed 4 bases and J 5 bases; nucleotides not matched to a gene: 13. Germline assignment: CDR1 SGHNT and CDR2 YYREEE (reference sequence). CDR3 length: 16 amino acids.

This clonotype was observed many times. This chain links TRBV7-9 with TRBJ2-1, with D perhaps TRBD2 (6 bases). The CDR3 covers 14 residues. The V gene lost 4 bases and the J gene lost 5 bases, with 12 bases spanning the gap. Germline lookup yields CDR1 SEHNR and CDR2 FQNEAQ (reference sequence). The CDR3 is CASSYLATNNEQFF. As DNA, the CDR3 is TGTGCCAGCAGCTACCTAGCGACAAACAATGAGCAGTTCTTC.

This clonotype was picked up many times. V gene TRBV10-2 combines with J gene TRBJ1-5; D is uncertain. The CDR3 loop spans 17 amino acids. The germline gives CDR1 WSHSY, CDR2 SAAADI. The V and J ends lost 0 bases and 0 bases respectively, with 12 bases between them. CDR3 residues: CASSESQWAYSNQPQHF. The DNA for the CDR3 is TGCGCCAGCAGTGAGTCTCAGTGGGCCTATAGCAATCAGCCCCAGCATTTT.

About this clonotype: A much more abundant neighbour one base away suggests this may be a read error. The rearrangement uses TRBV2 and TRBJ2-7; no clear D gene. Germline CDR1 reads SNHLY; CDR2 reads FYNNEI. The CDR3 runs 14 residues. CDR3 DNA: TGTGCCGGCAGTGAAGCAAGGTCCCCCCTGGGGCAGTACTTC. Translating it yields CAGSEARSPLGQYF.

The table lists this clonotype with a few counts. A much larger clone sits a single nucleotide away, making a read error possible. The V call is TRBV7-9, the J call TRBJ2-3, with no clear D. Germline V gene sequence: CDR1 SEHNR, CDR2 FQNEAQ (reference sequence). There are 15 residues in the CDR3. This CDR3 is CVSSADRTSTDTQYF. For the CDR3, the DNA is TGTGTCAGCAGCGCGGACCGAACTAGCACAGATACGCAGTATTTT.

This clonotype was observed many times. The CDR3: CASSLADRGPHEQYF. For the CDR3, the DNA is TGTGCCAGCAGCTTAGCGGACAGGGGGCCACACGAGCAGTACTTC. The rearrangement uses TRBV7-9 and TRBJ2-7; 11 bases align to TRBD1. The CDR3 totals 15 residues. V lost 0 bases and J lost 5; bases outside the gene matches: 3. Germline-derived CDR1 and CDR2 are SEHNR and FQNEAQ (reference sequence).

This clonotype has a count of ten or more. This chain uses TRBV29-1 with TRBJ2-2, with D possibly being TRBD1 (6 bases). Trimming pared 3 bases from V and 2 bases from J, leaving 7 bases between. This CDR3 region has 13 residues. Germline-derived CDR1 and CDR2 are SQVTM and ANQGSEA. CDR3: CSVDRGNTGELFF. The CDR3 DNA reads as TGCAGCGTTGACAGGGGCAACACCGGGGAGCTGTTTTTT.

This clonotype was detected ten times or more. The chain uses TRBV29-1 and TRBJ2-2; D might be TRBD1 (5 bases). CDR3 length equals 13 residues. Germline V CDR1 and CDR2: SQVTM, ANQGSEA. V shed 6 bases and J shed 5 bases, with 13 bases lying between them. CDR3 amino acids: CSVGQFGTGELFF. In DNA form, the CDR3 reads TGCAGCGTAGGACAATTTGGTACCGGGGAGCTGTTTTTT.

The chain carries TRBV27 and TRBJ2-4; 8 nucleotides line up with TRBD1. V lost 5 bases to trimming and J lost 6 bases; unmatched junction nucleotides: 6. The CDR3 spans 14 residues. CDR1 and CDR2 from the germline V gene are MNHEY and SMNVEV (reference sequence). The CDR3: CASSPGGWGNIQYF. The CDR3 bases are TGTGCCAGCAGTCCAGGGGGCTGGGGAAACATTCAGTACTTC.

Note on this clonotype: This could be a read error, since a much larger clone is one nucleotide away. The CDR3 bases are TGTGCCAGCAGTTACTTAGGGAACAATGAGCAGTTCTTC. This gives the protein CASSYLGNNEQFF. The rearrangement joins TRBV6-5 to TRBJ2-1; no clear D gene. The CDR3 contains 13 residues. The germline V gene encodes CDR1 MNHEY and CDR2 SVGAGI. V gave up 1 base and J gave up 5 bases, with 6 bases separating them.

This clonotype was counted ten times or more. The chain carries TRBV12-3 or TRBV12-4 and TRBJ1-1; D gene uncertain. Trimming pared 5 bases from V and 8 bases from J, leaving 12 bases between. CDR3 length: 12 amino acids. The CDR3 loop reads CASSPGLLEAFF. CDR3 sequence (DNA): TGTGCCAGCAGTCCTGGGTTGCTGGAAGCTTTCTTT.

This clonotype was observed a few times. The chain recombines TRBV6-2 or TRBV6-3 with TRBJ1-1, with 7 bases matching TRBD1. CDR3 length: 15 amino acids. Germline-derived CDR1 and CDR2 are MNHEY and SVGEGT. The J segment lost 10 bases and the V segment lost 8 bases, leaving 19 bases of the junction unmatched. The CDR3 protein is CASARDSRFGILAFF. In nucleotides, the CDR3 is TGTGCCAGCGCGAGGGACAGCCGTTTTGGGATCTTAGCTTTCTTT.

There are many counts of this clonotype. The CDR3 reads CASSYASLQYF. The DNA for the CDR3 is TGTGCCAGCAGTTACGCTAGCTTGCAGTACTTC. The genes are TRBV6-2 or TRBV6-3 and TRBJ2-7, with TRBD2 as a possible D gene (5 bases). Trimming pared 2 bases from V and 9 bases from J, leaving 8 bases between. The CDR3 totals 11 residues. Germline CDR1 MNHEY, CDR2 SVGEGT.

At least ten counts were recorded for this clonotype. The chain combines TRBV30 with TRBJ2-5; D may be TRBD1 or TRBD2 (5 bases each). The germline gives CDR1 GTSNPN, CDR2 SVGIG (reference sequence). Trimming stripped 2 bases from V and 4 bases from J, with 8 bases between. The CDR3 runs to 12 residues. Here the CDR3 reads CAWSSGRETQYF. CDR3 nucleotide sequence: TGTGCCTGGAGTTCAGGGAGAGAGACCCAGTACTTC.

The CDR3 DNA sequence: TGTGCCAGCTCACCACCTGAGTTTTTTCCCTACAATGAGCAGTTCTTC. Translating it yields CASSPPEFFPYNEQFF. The V gene is TRBV18, the J gene TRBJ2-1; D ambiguous. The V and J ends lost 0 bases and 2 bases respectively, with 11 bases between them. The CDR3 consists of 16 residues. The V gene's germline CDR1 is KGHSH and CDR2 LQKENI.

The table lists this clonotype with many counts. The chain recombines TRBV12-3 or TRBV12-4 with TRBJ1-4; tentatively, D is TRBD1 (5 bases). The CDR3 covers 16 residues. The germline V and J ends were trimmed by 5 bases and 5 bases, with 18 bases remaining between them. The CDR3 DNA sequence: TGTGCCAGCAGTCAGGGAAGCGTTCTCCGCAATGAAAAACTGTTTTTT. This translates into CASSQGSVLRNEKLFF.

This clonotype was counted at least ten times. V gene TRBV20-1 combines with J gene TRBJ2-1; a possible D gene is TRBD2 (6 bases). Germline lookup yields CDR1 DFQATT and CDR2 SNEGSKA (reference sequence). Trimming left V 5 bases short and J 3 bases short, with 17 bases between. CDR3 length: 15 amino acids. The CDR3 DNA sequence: TGCAGTGCTCGCCCCCCTAGCGTCATCTACAATGAGCAGTTCTTC. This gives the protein CSARPPSVIYNEQFF.

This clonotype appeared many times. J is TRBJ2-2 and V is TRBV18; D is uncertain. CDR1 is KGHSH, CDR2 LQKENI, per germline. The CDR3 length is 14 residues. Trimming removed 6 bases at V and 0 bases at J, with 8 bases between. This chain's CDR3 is CASSPGPNTGELFF. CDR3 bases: TGTGCCAGCTCCCCCGGACCGAACACCGGGGAGCTGTTTTTT.

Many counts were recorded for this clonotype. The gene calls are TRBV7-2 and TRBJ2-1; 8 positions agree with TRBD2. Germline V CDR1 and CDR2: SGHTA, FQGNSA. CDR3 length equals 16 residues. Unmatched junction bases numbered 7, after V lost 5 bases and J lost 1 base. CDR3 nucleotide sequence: TGTGCCAGCAGCAAAATGACTAGCGTATCCTACAATGAGCAGTTCTTC. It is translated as CASSKMTSVSYNEQFF.

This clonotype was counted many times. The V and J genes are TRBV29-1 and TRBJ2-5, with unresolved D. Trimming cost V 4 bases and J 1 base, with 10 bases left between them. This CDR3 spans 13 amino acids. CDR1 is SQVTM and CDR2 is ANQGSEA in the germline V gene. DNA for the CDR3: TGCAGCGTTGTCAAGTGGACCCAAGAGACCCAGTACTTC. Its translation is CSVVKWTQETQYF.